This TCR beta chain emerged from a study of shared clonotypes between healthy human individuals. General study points: Clonotype sharing among donors was expected to depend on sequencing depth. In having few donors, the study represented limited genetic and exposure-history diversity.

Sequenced by immunoSEQ multiplex PCR; TCRdb stores in-frame clones only, minus some. Of about 1,800,000 clones in the sample, about 95% were seen once. As regards this clone: The antigen remains undetermined.

Trimming cost V 4 bases and J 7 bases, with 25 bases left between them. Germline CDR1 reads SGDLS; CDR2 reads YYNGEE. The CDR3 consists of 17 residues. Naive CD8 cells were CD45RO-negative, positively selected for CCR7, excluding terminally differentiated effector memory CD45RA+ cells. The V gene is TRBV9, the J gene TRBJ2-3, with D perhaps TRBD1 (6 bases). Sample: naive CD8+ T cells sorted from blood. The sequence was obtained from a man aged 18 to 35 in good health. The CDR3 nucleotides are TGTGCCAGCAGCAATTTCAGCAGGGGCTGGATGGCAAATACGCAGTATTTT. Its translation: CASSNFSRGWMANTQYF.